This T cell receptor (beta chain) was observed in a study of circulating CD8 cells and anti-PD-1 response in melanoma. About the study: Anti-PD-1 was first-line therapy for about 50% of the 13 patients. General study results and limits: Patients included both untreated and previously treated individuals. No tumor material was available, so peptide assays assessed reactivity.

Sorting of live CD3+CD8+TCRalphabeta+ cells by PD-1 and/or TIGIT gave four subsets. The QIAseq Immune Repertoire TCR panel built the libraries from roughly 15 ng of total RNA. MiXCR was run by TCRdb on the reads, yielding one entry per CDR3 protein. Of 400 to 500 distinct CDR3 sequences listed, approximately 4.5% were seen once; the top ten hold 15%. Between the trimmed V and J ends, which lost 7 bases and 4 bases, there was a span of 18 bases. This CDR3 comprises 14 residues. From germline, CDR1 is SGHNT and CDR2 YYREEE (reference sequence). Within the sample, this clonotype is medium-sized (0.01 to 0.1%). Antigen specificity is unknown.

This receptor was identified in a human donor with melanoma. The specimen comprised CD8+ T cells from PBMCs, sampled at baseline or after one month of anti-PD-1 therapy (not recorded which). J is TRBJ2-7 and V is TRBV5-4; weak D call: TRBD1 (5 bases). CDR3 DNA: TGTGCCAGCCCCCCCTGGCAGGACATATACGAGCAGTACTTC. Protein sequence: CASPPWQDIYEQYF.